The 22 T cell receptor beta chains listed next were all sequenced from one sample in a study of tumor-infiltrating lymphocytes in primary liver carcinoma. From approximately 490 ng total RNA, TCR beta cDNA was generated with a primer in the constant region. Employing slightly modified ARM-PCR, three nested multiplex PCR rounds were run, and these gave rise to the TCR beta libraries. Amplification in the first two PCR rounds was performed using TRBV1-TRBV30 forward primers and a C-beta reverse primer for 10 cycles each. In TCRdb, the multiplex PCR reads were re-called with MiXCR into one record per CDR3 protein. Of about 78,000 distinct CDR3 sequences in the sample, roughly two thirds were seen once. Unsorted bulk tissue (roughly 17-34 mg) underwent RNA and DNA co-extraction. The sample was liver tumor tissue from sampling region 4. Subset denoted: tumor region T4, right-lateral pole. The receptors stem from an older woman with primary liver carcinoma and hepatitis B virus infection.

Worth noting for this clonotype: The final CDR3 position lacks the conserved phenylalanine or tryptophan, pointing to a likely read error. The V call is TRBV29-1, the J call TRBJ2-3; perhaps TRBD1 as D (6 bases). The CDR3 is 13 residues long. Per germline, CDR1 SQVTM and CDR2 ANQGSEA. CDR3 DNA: TGCAACGCCGAAGGGGGTCGCACAGATACGCAGTATCTT. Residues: CNAEGGRTDTQYL.

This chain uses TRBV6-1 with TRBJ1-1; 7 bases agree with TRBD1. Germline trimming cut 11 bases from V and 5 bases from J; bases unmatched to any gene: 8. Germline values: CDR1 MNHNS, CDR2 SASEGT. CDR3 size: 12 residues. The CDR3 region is CARQGGMTEAFF. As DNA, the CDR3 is TGTGCCCGCCAGGGGGGGATGACTGAAGCTTTCTTT.

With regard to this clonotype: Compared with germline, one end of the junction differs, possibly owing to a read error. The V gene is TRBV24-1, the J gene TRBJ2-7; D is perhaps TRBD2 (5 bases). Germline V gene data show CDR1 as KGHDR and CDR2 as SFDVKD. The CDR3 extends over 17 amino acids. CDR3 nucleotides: TGTGCCGCCAGTGATGGAGGATCGCCGGAGGACCGGGGCGAGCAGTACTTC. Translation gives CAASDGGSPEDRGEQYF.

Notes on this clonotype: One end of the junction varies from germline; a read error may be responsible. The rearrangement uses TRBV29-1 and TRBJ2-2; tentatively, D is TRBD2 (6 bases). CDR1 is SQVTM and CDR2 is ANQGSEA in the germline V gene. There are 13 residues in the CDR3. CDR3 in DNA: TGCAGCGTCACGGGGCGCTCTGGCGGGGAGCTGCTTTTT. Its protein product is CSVTGRSGGELLF.

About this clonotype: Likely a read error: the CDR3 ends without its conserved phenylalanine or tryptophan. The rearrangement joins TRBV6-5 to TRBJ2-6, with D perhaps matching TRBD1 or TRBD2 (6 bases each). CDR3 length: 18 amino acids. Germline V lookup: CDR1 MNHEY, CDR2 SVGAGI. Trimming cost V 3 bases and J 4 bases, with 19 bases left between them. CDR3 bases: TGTGCCAGCAGTTATTCGGGGGCTGGTAAATCCGGGGCCAACGTCCTGACTCTC. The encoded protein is CASSYSGAGKSGANVLTL.

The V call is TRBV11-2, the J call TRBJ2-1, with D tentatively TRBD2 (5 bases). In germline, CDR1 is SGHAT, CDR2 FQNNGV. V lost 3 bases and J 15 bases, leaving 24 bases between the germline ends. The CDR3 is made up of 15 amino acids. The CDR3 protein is CASSLAAAARGEGFF. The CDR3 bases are TGTGCCAGCAGCTTGGCAGCGGCTGCACGGGGTGAGGGGTTCTTC.

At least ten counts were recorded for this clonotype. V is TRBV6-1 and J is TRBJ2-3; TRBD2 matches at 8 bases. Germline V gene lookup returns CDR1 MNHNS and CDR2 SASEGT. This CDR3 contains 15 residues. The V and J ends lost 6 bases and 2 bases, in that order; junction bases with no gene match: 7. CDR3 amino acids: CASSTGTSITDTQYF. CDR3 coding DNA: TGTGCCAGCAGCACCGGGACTAGTATCACAGATACGCAGTATTTT.

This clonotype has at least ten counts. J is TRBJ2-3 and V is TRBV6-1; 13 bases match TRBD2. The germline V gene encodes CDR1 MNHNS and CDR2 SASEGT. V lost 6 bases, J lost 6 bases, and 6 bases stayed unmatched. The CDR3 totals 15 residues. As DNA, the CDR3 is TGTGCCAGCAGCACACTAGCGGGAGGGCCTGATACGCAGTATTTT. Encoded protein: CASSTLAGGPDTQYF.

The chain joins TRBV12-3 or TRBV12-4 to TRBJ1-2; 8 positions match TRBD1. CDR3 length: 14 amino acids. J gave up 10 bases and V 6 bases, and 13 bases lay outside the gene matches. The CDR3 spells CASSPPDRGSDYTF. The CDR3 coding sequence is TGTGCCAGCAGCCCCCCCGACAGGGGTAGCGACTACACCTTC.

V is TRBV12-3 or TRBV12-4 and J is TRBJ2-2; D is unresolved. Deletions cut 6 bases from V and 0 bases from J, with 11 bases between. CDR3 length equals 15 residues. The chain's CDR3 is CASSYIGPNTGELFF. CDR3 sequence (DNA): TGTGCCAGCAGCTATATAGGACCGAACACCGGGGAGCTGTTTTTT.

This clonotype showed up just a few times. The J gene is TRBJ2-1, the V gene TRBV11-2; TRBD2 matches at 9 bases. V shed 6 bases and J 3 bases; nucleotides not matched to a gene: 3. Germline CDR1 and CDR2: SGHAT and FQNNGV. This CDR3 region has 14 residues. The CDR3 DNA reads TGTGCCAGCAGTACTAGCGGGTTCTACAATGAGCAGTTCTTC. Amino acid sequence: CASSTSGFYNEQFF. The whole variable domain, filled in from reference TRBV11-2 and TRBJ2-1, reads EAGVAQSPRYKIIEKRQSVAFWCNPISGHATLYWYQQILGQGPKLLIQFQNNGVVDDSQLPKDRFSAERLKGVDSTLKIQPAKLEDSAVYLCASSTSGFYNEQFFGPGTRLTVL.

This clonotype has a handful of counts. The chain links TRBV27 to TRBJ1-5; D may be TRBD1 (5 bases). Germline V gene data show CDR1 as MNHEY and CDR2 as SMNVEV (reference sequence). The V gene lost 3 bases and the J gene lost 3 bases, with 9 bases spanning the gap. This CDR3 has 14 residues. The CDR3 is CASSFQGVNQPQHF. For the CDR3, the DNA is TGTGCCAGCAGTTTTCAAGGGGTCAATCAGCCCCAGCATTTT.

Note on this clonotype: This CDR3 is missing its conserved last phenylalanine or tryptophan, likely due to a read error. CDR3 DNA: TGTGCCAGCCGAGACAGGGTCTACGAGCAGTACTTG. As protein: CASRDRVYEQYL. This chain uses TRBV28 with TRBJ2-7; TRBD1 matches at 7 bases. The CDR3 extends over 12 amino acids. With 8 bases clipped from V and 3 bases from J, the junction kept 4 bases outside the gene matches. Germline-derived CDR1 and CDR2 are MDHEN and SYDVKM.

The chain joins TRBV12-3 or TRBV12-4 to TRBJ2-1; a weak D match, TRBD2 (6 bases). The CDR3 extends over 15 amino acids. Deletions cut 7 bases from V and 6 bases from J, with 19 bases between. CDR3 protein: CASNELPGETNEQFF. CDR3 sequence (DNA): TGTGCCAGCAATGAACTACCGGGAGAGACCAATGAGCAGTTCTTC.

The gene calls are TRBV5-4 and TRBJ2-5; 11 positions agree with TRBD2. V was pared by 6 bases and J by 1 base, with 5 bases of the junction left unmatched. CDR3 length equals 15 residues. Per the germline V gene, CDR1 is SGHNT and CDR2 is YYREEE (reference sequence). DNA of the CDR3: TGTGCCAGCAACTCCGGGACTAGCGGCCAAGAGACCCAGTACTTC. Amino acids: CASNSGTSGQETQYF.

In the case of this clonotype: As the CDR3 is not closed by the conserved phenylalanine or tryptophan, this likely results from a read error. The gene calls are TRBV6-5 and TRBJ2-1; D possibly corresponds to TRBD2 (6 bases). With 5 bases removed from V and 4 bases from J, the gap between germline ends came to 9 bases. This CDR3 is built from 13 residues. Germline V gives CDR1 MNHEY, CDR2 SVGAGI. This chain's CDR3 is CASSRSGYNEQFL. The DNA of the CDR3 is TGTGCCAGCAGTCGAAGCGGGTACAATGAGCAGTTCCTC.

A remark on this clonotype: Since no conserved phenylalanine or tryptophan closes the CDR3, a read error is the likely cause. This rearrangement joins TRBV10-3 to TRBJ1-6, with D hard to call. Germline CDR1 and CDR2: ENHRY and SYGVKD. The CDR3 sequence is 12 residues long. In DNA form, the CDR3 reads TGCGCCATCAGTGAGGATAATTCACCCCTCCACATT. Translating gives CAISEDNSPLHI.

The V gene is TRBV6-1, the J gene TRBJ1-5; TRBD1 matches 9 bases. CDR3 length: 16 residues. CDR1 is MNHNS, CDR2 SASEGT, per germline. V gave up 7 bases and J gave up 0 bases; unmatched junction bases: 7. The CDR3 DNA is TGTGCCAGCATGGACAGGGGCCACTATAGCAATCAGCCCCAGCATTTT. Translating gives CASMDRGHYSNQPQHF.

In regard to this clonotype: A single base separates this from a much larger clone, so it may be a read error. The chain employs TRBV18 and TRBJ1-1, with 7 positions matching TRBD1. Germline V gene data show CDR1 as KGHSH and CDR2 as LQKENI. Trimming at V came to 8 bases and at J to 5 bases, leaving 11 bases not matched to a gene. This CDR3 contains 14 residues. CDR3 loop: CASPEQGRGTEAFF. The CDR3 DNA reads TGTGCCAGCCCAGAACAGGGGCGCGGGACTGAAGCTTTCTTT.

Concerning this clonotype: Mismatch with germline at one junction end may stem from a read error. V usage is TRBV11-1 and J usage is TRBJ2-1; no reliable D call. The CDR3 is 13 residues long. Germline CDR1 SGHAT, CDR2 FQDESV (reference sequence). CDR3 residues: CVSSFGADNEQSF. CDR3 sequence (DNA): TGTGTCAGCAGCTTCGGCGCGGATAATGAGCAGTCCTTC.

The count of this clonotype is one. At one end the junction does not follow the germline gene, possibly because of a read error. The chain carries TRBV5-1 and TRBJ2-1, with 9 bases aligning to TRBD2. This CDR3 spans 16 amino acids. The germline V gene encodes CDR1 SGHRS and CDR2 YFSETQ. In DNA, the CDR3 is TGCGCCAGCAGCCTCTCTAGCGGGACCTCCTATAATGAGCAGCTCTTC. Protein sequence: CASSLSSGTSYNEQLF.

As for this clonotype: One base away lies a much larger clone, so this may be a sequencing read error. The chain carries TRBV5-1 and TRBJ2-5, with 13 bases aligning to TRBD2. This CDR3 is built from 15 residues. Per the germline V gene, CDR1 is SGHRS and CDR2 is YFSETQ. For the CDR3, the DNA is TGCACCAGCAGCGCCGGGACTAGCGGGAAGGAGACCCAGTACTTC. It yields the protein CTSSAGTSGKETQYF.